This T cell receptor beta chain was found in a study of Graves' ophthalmopathy and Graves' hyperthyroidism. General observations from the study: Discrimination between ophthalmopathy and stable hyperthyroidism by a 13-signature model showed 87.88% sensitivity and 70% to 82% specificity.

RNA transcripts served as template for amplifying TCR beta CDR3 sequences. An opening RT-PCR round employed HTBI primers and preceded a second-round multiplex PCR. TCRdb used MiXCR to reprocess the multiplex PCR reads, holding one entry per CDR3 protein. The sample contains approximately 640,000 distinct CDR3 sequences, about 41% of which appear only once. Clinical symptoms, serum thyroxine, TRAb, thyroid ultrasound and orbital computed tomography determined diagnosis. A roughly 9.3 ml volume of fresh peripheral blood provided the PBMCs. This CDR3 spans 15 amino acids. Trimming took off 7 bases at V and 2 bases at J, with 18 bases between the two ends. From germline, CDR1 is MNHNS and CDR2 SASEGT. In regard to this clonotype: The antigen is unknown. A single base separates this from a much larger clone, so it may be a read error.

This sequence originates from an adult man with Graves' ophthalmopathy. Sequenced: peripheral blood. This chain links TRBV6-1 with TRBJ2-7; no clear D gene. DNA for the CDR3: TGTGCCAGCACCCCCGCCAACCCAATTACCTACGAGCAGTACGTC. As protein: CASTPANPITYEQYV.